Each of the 27 T cell receptor beta chains below was sequenced from the same sample in a study of T-cell memory formation after mild COVID-19. TCRdb reprocessed the 5' RACE reads via MiXCR and lists one record per CDR3 protein. The sample yields hundreds of thousands of distinct CDR3 sequences, roughly 8.2% seen once. Sequencing used PBMCs or a T cell subset sorted from them (not recorded which). These receptor sequences come from a young man who had mild COVID-19 (a few samples of this study predate the infection). Cell type and time point are not known.

This clonotype was observed a handful of times. The chain couples TRBV10-3 to TRBJ2-2; 9 bases align to TRBD2. The CDR3 is 16 amino acids. CDR1 and CDR2 from the germline V gene are ENHRY and SYGVKD. V lost 5 bases to trimming and J lost 5 bases; unmatched junction nucleotides: 9. The CDR3 loop is CAISPFAGGLTGELFF. DNA of the CDR3: TGTGCCATCAGTCCCTTCGCGGGGGGGCTTACCGGGGAGCTGTTTTTT.

This chain joins TRBV7-9 and TRBJ2-2; tentative D call: TRBD1 (6 bases). Looked up from germline, CDR1 is SEHNR and CDR2 is FQNEAQ (reference sequence). CDR3 length equals 16 residues. Trimming removed 5 bases from V and 4 bases from J, with 17 bases in between. As DNA, the CDR3 is TGTGCCAGCAGCCGCCCACAGGGTACGGGCACCGGGGAGCTGTTTTTT. Protein: CASSRPQGTGTGELFF. The whole variable domain, remainder taken from reference TRBV7-9 and TRBJ2-2, is DTGVSQNPRHKITKRGQNVTFRCDPISEHNRLYWYRQTLGQGPEFLTYFQNEAQLEKSRLLSDRFSAERPKGSFSTLEIQRTEQGDSAMYLCASSRPQGTGTGELFFGEGSRLTVL.

A few counts support this clonotype. The chain is built from TRBV5-1 and TRBJ2-3; the D is unclear. Germline-derived CDR1 and CDR2 are SGHRS and YFSETQ. Between the trimmed V and J ends, which lost 1 base and 2 bases, there was a span of 8 bases. The CDR3 sequence is 14 residues long. The CDR3 reads CASSLYQFTDTQYF. In DNA, the CDR3 is TGCGCCAGCAGCTTGTACCAGTTCACAGATACGCAGTATTTT.

This clonotype was detected ten times or more. The V and J genes are TRBV5-1 and TRBJ1-2; possible D gene TRBD1, 5 bases. V was pared by 3 bases and J by 6 bases, with 18 bases between. Germline V gives CDR1 SGHRS, CDR2 YFSETQ. This CDR3 spans 15 amino acids. CDR3 amino acids: CASSSSNRKEDGYTF. The CDR3 region has the DNA TGCGCCAGCAGCTCAAGCAACAGGAAGGAGGATGGCTACACCTTC.

J is TRBJ1-6 and V is TRBV7-6; D not resolved. This CDR3 spans 20 amino acids. The ends were cut back, 4 bases at V and 1 base at J, with 23 bases in the middle. Germline CDR1 is SGHVS and CDR2 is FNYEAQ. The CDR3 loop reads CASSSGREGPRGSYNSPLHF. CDR3 DNA sequence: TGTGCCAGCAGCTCCGGGCGTGAGGGTCCTCGAGGTTCCTATAATTCACCCCTCCACTTT.

This clonotype showed up many times. CDR3 sequence reads: CASSLEQPLYEQYF. The CDR3 DNA reads TGCGCCAGCAGCTTGGAACAGCCCCTCTACGAGCAGTACTTC. The V call is TRBV5-1, the J call TRBJ2-7; no clear D gene. The CDR3 is made up of 14 amino acids. Per the germline V gene, CDR1 is SGHRS and CDR2 is YFSETQ. Trimming took off 0 bases at V and 3 bases at J, with 10 bases between the two ends.

The table lists this clonotype with a few counts. This chain joins TRBV7-9 and TRBJ1-4; D is perhaps TRBD1 (5 bases). The CDR3 extends over 18 amino acids. From germline, CDR1 is SEHNR and CDR2 FQNEAQ (reference sequence). Between the trimmed V and J ends, which lost 3 bases and 3 bases, there was a span of 20 bases. CDR3 protein: CASSFQPGLRRANEKLFF. Here the CDR3 DNA reads TGTGCCAGCAGCTTTCAACCGGGACTTCGGCGGGCTAATGAAAAACTGTTTTTT.

This chain uses TRBV6-5 with TRBJ2-7; the match to TRBD1 covers 9 bases. Germline V lookup: CDR1 MNHEY, CDR2 SVGAGI. Trimming removed 4 bases from V and 6 bases from J; junction bases left unmatched: 4. The CDR3 length is 13 residues. CDR3 sequence reads: CASSWGQGGEQYV. The CDR3 bases are TGTGCCAGCAGTTGGGGACAGGGAGGCGAGCAGTACGTC.

In this sample, this clonotype turned up many times. The chain combines TRBV7-8 with TRBJ1-1; 10 bases are shared with TRBD1. In germline, CDR1 is SGHVS, CDR2 FQNEAQ. The CDR3 sequence is 15 residues long. The ends lost 1 base at V and 4 bases at J; junction bases unmatched: 3. The CDR3 sequence: CASSLVGTGATEAFF. The CDR3 DNA follows: TGTGCCAGCAGCTTAGTGGGGACAGGGGCCACTGAAGCTTTCTTT.

There are a few counts of this clonotype. This chain connects TRBV27 to TRBJ1-2, with D unclear. This CDR3 comprises 14 residues. Germline V gives CDR1 MNHEY, CDR2 SMNVEV (reference sequence). V lost 6 bases to trimming and J lost 7 bases, with 18 bases between them. CDR3 region: CASSSNPIVFGYTF. The CDR3, as DNA: TGTGCCAGCAGCTCCAACCCTATTGTCTTTGGCTACACCTTC.

The chain joins TRBV7-2 to TRBJ2-1; possibly TRBD2 for D (5 bases). V was trimmed by 4 bases and J by 4 bases, leaving 8 bases between them. CDR1 is SGHTA, CDR2 FQGNSA, per germline. CDR3 length: 13 amino acids. The CDR3 region has the DNA TGTGCCAGCAGCTCCGGACTGTACAATGAGCAGTTCTTC. Translating it yields CASSSGLYNEQFF.

There are a few counts of this clonotype. V is TRBV4-2 and J is TRBJ2-2; perhaps TRBD2 as D (6 bases). Germline-derived CDR1 and CDR2 are LGHNA and YNFKEQ. The ends were cut back, 6 bases at V and 1 base at J, with 12 bases in the middle. The CDR3 loop spans 15 amino acids. The DNA for the CDR3 is TGTGCCAGCAGACCCCCCGGGAGGAACACCGGGGAGCTGTTTTTT. It translates to CASRPPGRNTGELFF.

This clonotype was seen a few times. The chain uses TRBV7-2 and TRBJ1-1; weak D call: TRBD1 (5 bases). CDR3 length: 15 amino acids. Germline lookup yields CDR1 SGHTA and CDR2 FQGNSA. V lost 4 bases to trimming and J lost 4 bases, with 16 bases between them. The chain's CDR3 is CASSSRVGVGTEAFF. DNA for the CDR3: TGTGCCAGCAGCTCGAGGGTGGGGGTTGGCACTGAAGCTTTCTTT.

This clonotype has only a few counts. This chain uses TRBV29-1 with TRBJ2-1; 9 bases match TRBD2. J lost 3 bases, V lost 4 bases, and 4 bases had no gene match. The CDR3 consists of 14 residues. Germline V gene sequence: CDR1 SQVTM, CDR2 ANQGSEA. This CDR3 reads CSVVSSGDYNEQFF. CDR3 DNA sequence: TGCAGCGTTGTTTCTAGCGGGGACTACAATGAGCAGTTCTTC.

This clonotype was counted at least ten times. The V gene is TRBV7-9, the J gene TRBJ2-2; 9 positions match TRBD1. The germline CDR1 and CDR2 sequences are SEHNR and FQNEAQ (reference sequence). The junction had 7 bases not matched to a gene; V was cut back by 2 bases and J by 0 bases. The CDR3 has 18 residues. For the CDR3, the DNA is TGTGCCAGCAGCTTACCAGGGACAGGGAGCTCGAACACCGGGGAGCTGTTTTTT. This codes for CASSLPGTGSSNTGELFF. Drawing the rest from reference TRBV7-9 and TRBJ2-2, the complete variable domain is DTGVSQNPRHKITKRGQNVTFRCDPISEHNRLYWYRQTLGQGPEFLTYFQNEAQLEKSRLLSDRFSAERPKGSFSTLEIQRTEQGDSAMYLCASSLPGTGSSNTGELFFGEGSRLTVL.

The J gene is TRBJ1-5, the V gene TRBV27, with 7 bases lining up with TRBD1. From germline, CDR1 is MNHEY and CDR2 SMNVEV (reference sequence). V dropped 5 bases and J dropped 3; count of bases not matched to a gene: 10. CDR3 length: 16 amino acids. Here the CDR3 reads CASSRDRQGLNQPQHF. In DNA form, the CDR3 reads TGTGCCAGCAGTCGAGATCGACAGGGCCTCAATCAGCCCCAGCATTTT.

The chain recombines TRBV7-9 with TRBJ2-3, with D possibly matching TRBD1 (6 bases). V was trimmed by 5 bases and J by 0 bases, leaving 15 bases between them. The V gene's germline CDR1 is SEHNR and CDR2 FQNEAQ (reference sequence). The CDR3 runs to 16 residues. DNA for the CDR3: TGTGCCAGCAGCCCACCCGGTGGACAGAGCACAGATACGCAGTATTTT. Its translation: CASSPPGGQSTDTQYF.

This clonotype came up many times. The chain is built from TRBV27 and TRBJ1-5; D might be TRBD1 (5 bases). Germline CDR1 and CDR2: MNHEY and SMNVEV (reference sequence). This CDR3 spans 13 amino acids. V was pared by 8 bases and J by 3 bases, with 11 bases between. The CDR3 here is CASSWGPNQPQHF. CDR3 nucleotides: TGTGCCAGCTCGTGGGGCCCCAATCAGCCCCAGCATTTT.

This clonotype was counted many times. The V call is TRBV24-1, the J call TRBJ2-1, with a weak D call TRBD2 (6 bases). Germline V gene data show CDR1 as KGHDR and CDR2 as SFDVKD. The CDR3 is 14 amino acids. V lost 4 bases to trimming and J lost 5 bases, with 11 bases between them. The chain's CDR3 is CATSDRDLDNEQFF. The DNA of the CDR3 is TGTGCCACCAGTGACCGGGACTTAGACAATGAGCAGTTCTTC.

For the CDR3, the DNA is TGTGCCAGCAGTTTTGCAGGAATTAACTATGGCTACACCTTC. This gives the protein CASSFAGINYGYTF. V usage is TRBV12-3 or TRBV12-4 and J usage is TRBJ1-2; no firm D call. V was cut by 3 bases and J by 1 base, with 9 bases left in between. This CDR3 has 14 amino acids.

The V gene is TRBV28, the J gene TRBJ1-2; D gene unclear. V lost 2 bases and J 8 bases, leaving 12 bases between the germline ends. The CDR3 length is 13 residues. The germline gives CDR1 MDHEN, CDR2 SYDVKM. This chain's CDR3 is CASSLEVMGGYTF. In nucleotides, the CDR3 is TGTGCCAGCAGTTTAGAGGTTATGGGCGGCTACACCTTC.

In its sample, this clonotype was seen a few times. V is TRBV10-3 and J is TRBJ2-5; 7 bases map to TRBD1. The CDR3 length is 14 residues. The germline V gene encodes CDR1 ENHRY and CDR2 SYGVKD. The V segment lost 4 bases and the J segment 1 base; nucleotides outside the gene matches: 3. CDR3 sequence reads: CAISGTGSQETQYF. The CDR3 region has the DNA TGTGCCATCAGTGGGACAGGAAGCCAAGAGACCCAGTACTTC.

The V call is TRBV7-2, the J call TRBJ2-2; no reliable D call. CDR3 length: 15 residues. Germline V gives CDR1 SGHTA, CDR2 FQGNSA. The V and J ends lost 5 bases and 5 bases respectively, with 15 bases between them. The CDR3 region has the DNA TGTGCCAGCAGCCCAAGACGGACGTGGACCGGGGAGCTGTTTTTT. Translation: CASSPRRTWTGELFF.

J is TRBJ2-7 and V is TRBV10-2, with D possibly TRBD1 on 6 matching bases. Germline V gene sequence: CDR1 WSHSY, CDR2 SAAADI. The CDR3 is 12 residues long. Trimming pared 10 bases from V and 6 bases from J, leaving 16 bases between. Here the CDR3 reads CATVGAGFEQYF. The DNA for the CDR3 is TGCGCCACTGTGGGGGCAGGGTTCGAGCAGTACTTC.

This clonotype was picked up one time. The chain combines TRBV12-5 with TRBJ1-1, with D unclear. In germline, CDR1 is LGHNT, CDR2 FRNRAP. The V gene lost 1 base and the J gene lost 4 bases, with 7 bases spanning the gap. The CDR3 totals 13 residues. CDR3 sequence (DNA): TGTGCTAGTGGTTTGGAGGAAGGCACTGAAGCTTTCTTT. Translated, it gives CASGLEEGTEAFF.

The chain combines TRBV9 with TRBJ2-1; 7 bases match TRBD2. The CDR3 runs 16 residues. With V trimmed by 4 bases and J by 0 bases, 7 bases remained unmatched. Germline V gene data show CDR1 as SGDLS and CDR2 as YYNGEE. The CDR3 sequence: CASSFLGEGSYNEQFF. As DNA, the CDR3 is TGTGCCAGCAGCTTCCTAGGGGAGGGCTCCTACAATGAGCAGTTCTTC.

In this sample, this clonotype turned up many times. This rearrangement joins TRBV7-2 to TRBJ2-7; TRBD2 matches 13 bases. The CDR3 covers 15 residues. V was clipped by 5 bases and J by 2 bases; unmatched bases: 3. Germline CDR1 and CDR2: SGHTA and FQGNSA. CDR3 nucleotides: TGTGCCAGCAGCCTACTAGCGGGGGGGACCTACGAGCAGTACGTC. Amino acid sequence: CASSLLAGGTYEQYV.